The text below deals with one T cell receptor beta chain. Its antigen has not been determined. No much larger clone is present one base from it, and per-base qualities are unavailable. The CDR1 and CDR2 encoded by the germline V gene (reference sequence) are SGHNT and YYREEE. Trimming takes 3 bases off V and 1 base off J; junction bases not matched to a gene: 9. From the cysteine through the phenylalanine, the CDR3 covers 17 amino acids. The kept DNA is CDR3 alone, 51 bases in frame from the first base. This sample is drawn from a study of cytomegalovirus exposure and HLA in healthy donors (dated by TCRdb to about 2017). The study in broad terms: An earlier analysis of roughly 500 of the donors reported about 290 Gb of sequence data and 100 million to 140 million unique TCR beta sequences from roughly 200 million T cells. An early release that covered about 600 HLA-typed donors contained approximately 300 gigabases of sequencing data and 70 million to 100 million unique TCR sequences. All discovery cohort repertoires had been generated on a single sequencing platform. An earlier analysis of about 620 of the donors applied high-throughput TCR beta sequencing to assess whether each TCR beta V gene segment acted as functional or pseudogenic. Alongside the repertoire data, information on donor age, sex, ethnicity and CMV serostatus was compiled. A later analysis re-analyzed previously published TCR beta repertoires from 550 to 700 donors and added high-resolution HLA genotyping to study TCR occurrence patterns. The number of typed donors differed by locus: roughly 629-640 for A, B, C, DRB1 and DQB1; some 500 for DQA1; 606 for DPA1; and some 450 for DPB1. Across about 380 genotyped donors of the cohort, an average of roughly 250,000 unique TCR beta nucleotide sequences per donor were sequenced, and roughly 18% of those sequences were non-productive. A later genetic analysis used genome-wide SNP genotypes for about 60% of the roughly 700 donors, treating that subset as a discovery cohort. Using immunosequencing, the study profiled T cell repertoires from 550 to 750 subjects and related those repertoires to cytomegalovirus serostatus. A separate validation cohort of 100 to 150 different subjects was used in addition to the 666-subject first cohort. The study combined high-throughput TCR immunosequencing, statistical association of individual TCRs with disease status, and machine learning to predict cytomegalovirus infection status. Among the roughly 410 genotyped donors, around 81% belonged to the genetic ancestry cluster associated with self-reported Caucasian donors. Five DR-DQ haplotypes were handled as single units for association and clustering, since linkage in the cohort was strong. In the later analysis, no new phenotypic data were used to find candidate immune exposures; instead, reliance was placed on TCR beta sequences and their occurrence across donors. HLA typing included class I and class II loci at four-digit resolution. The aim of the study was to test whether cataloging public T cell receptors could identify signatures of past pathogen exposure. What the research found in general, with its limitations: A cluster of highly shared sequence variants was judged likely to represent a technical artifact of the sequencing pipeline. In this cohort, only TCR beta chains were sequenced, and detectable features were limited by the absence of alpha or paired-chain data. In vitro tests confirmed that a few of the cytomegalovirus-associated TCR beta chains recognize cytomegalovirus antigens. Linkage disequilibrium might explain the correlated functional status among segregating V segments, but an unknown experimental factor could not be excluded. HLA typing was unavailable for some donors at each locus, so association tests used only the typed subset. The authors suggested that the approach could potentially be generalized to other disease states and immunological phenotypes. In a later analysis, several top co-occurrence clusters were reported to appear linked to parvovirus B19, influenza, CMV and Epstein-Barr virus. Cytomegalovirus status was reported to be diagnosed by the classifier with high specificity and sensitivity in both the original and validation cohorts. A later analysis found that most CMV-associated TCR beta chains appeared HLA-restricted, with HLA associations seemingly driven largely by CMV exposure. When HLA alleles, especially DR and DQ, strongly co-occurred, attributing TCR associations to individual alleles was difficult. Because counts were too low, roughly 18 rarely observed V segments, including chromosome 9 orphons, were left out of the earlier analysis of 587 of the donors. In an earlier analysis of fewer than 700 of the donors, most TCR beta V segments appeared in productive rearrangements about 87% or about 30% of the time, broadly matching IMGT annotations. In a later analysis, over 15,000 TCR beta sequences were associated with specific HLA alleles at a false discovery rate of 0.05. In a later analysis, HLA-associated TCR beta chains showed more clonal expansion and lower generation probabilities than non-associated chains that were equally common. In a later genetic analysis, fewer N-insertions in productive TCRs were reported among donors in an Asian-associated ancestry cluster than the roughly 670-donor mean. A total of 164 TCR beta chains were listed by the study as associated with cytomegalovirus. In a later genetic analysis, a missense DCLRE1C variant was associated with V-gene and J-gene trimming of TCR beta chains, and the association was replicated in an independent cohort. In a later analysis, TCR association rates were found to vary across HLA loci, with the most associated TCRs seen for DRB1 alleles and the fewest for HLA-C alleles. Most TCR sequences were observed very rarely across donors, whereas some public TCRs were present in many individuals. Some IMGT-functional V segments, including TRBV6-2 and TRBV6-3, could not be distinguished by the 87-base-pair reads and were therefore excluded. CMV serostatus was the only immune exposure information available for the cohort. Roughly uniform sequencing depth across donors was assumed in presence/absence analyses, although this assumption may not hold. A further reported finding was that TCR beta sequences accurately predicted the HLA-A and HLA-B alleles for most subjects in the first cohort.

To prepare the library, the immunoSEQ multiplex PCR assay was applied. For the multiplex PCR, a mixture combining 60 forward primers for TCR Vbeta segments and 13 reverse primers for TCR Jbeta segments was used. Amplification of the CDR3 region of rearranged TCR beta genes was performed with a multiplex PCR assay on genomic DNA. The amplified TCR beta libraries were sequenced on the Illumina HiSeq System as 87-base-pair reads. In the original analysis: Across the 666 repertoires, a later analysis counted some 80 million unique TCR beta chains, roughly 11 million of which were shared by at least two donors. To remove PCR and sequencing errors, raw reads were error-corrected and collapsed into unique sequences using a nearest-neighbor algorithm that merged closely related sequences. To assign V, D and J gene segments, CDR3 sequences were aligned to IMGT reference sequences. For a sequence to be retained, a match of at least six nucleotides to both a V gene segment and a J gene segment was required. Rearrangements were called productive when the CDR3 lacked stop codons and stayed in frame with V and J; all others were non-productive. Following IMGT convention, CDR3 was defined as the stretch from the second conserved V-encoded cysteine up to the conserved J-encoded phenylalanine. In an earlier analysis of approximately 590 of the donors, sequences lacking an unambiguous match to a single V gene segment were excluded. In an earlier analysis of a few hundred of the donors, V segments were called functional above 56.7% productive rearrangements and were called segregating when the between-donor standard deviation exceeded 5%. To diagnose cytomegalovirus status from the catalog of TCR beta chain sequences, a statistical classification framework was built. In a later analysis, TCR nucleotide sequences were compared against IMGT/GENE-DB human TR gene sequences so that V and J genes could be assigned. In a later analysis, CDR3 sequences and most-parsimonious VDJ recombination scenarios were assigned using the TCRdist pipeline. In a later analysis, each TCR beta chain was defined by its CDR3 amino acid sequence together with its V-gene family, and reads without a unique V-gene family were excluded. To address suspected cross-contamination and a sequencing artifact, a later analysis removed approximately 590 highly shared, low-generation-probability nucleotide sequences. A later analysis calculated a clonal expansion index for each public chain from normalized within-repertoire ranks of inferred template counts. A later analysis computed generation probabilities with a VDJ recombination model fitted to out-of-frame rearrangements, and checked the results against IGoR. In a later analysis, hypergeometric tests were used to score TCR-TCR, TCR-HLA and TCR-CMV co-occurrence, with a repertoire-size bias correction applied to TCR pairs. In a later analysis, false discovery rates were estimated by permuting HLA or CMV assignments 20 times. A later analysis grouped co-occurring TCRs with DBSCAN, adding TCRdist sequence similarity when clustering within HLA-allele-positive subsets. For co-occurrence clustering, repertoires with fewer than 30,000 or more than 120,000 public chains were excluded, along with four or five repertoires with anomalous nucleotide sharing. Here the immuneACCESS table is served through TCRdb, limited to in-frame sequences with V and J called. Missing clones are a known gap in these copies; in checked studies unresolved V genes cover under half, and the rest lacks a known reason. That table supplies the V and J calls and clone size; D and trimming were determined from the DNA. This sample lists over 90,000 clones; 65% to 80% were detected once. The ten most abundant clones make up under 3.5% of the sample.

The cohort comprised some 730 healthy bone marrow donors. At the time of sampling, every cohort member was nominally healthy, though immune exposures that went unrecorded were likely present. The donor tested CMV seropositive, placing the donor among the 289 seropositive members of the cohort. Every donor gave a peripheral blood sample, and the peripheral blood mononuclear cells from that sample were used for TCR beta sequencing. Genomic DNA extraction from the blood cell samples was performed with the Qiagen DNeasy Blood Extraction Kit. This receptor was taken from a female donor in good health and CMV-seropositive. The sample taken for sequencing was PBMCs. The V and J segments used are TRBV5-4 and TRBJ2-2; 7 bases in between match TRBD2. CDR3 protein: CASSSGGSPRNTGELFF. The nucleotide sequence is TGTGCCAGCAGCTCCGGGGGGAGTCCAAGGAACACCGGGGAGCTGTTTTTT.